This TCR beta chain was identified during a study of regulatory T cells in long-lasting Graves disease. Libraries of TCR beta came from iRepertoire HTBI primers plus Arm-PCR of CDR3 regions. Using its own MiXCR run on the multiplex PCR reads, TCRdb lists one record per CDR3 protein. The data show roughly 560,000 distinct CDR3 sequences, more than 10% seen once. Time point here: newly diagnosed GD, antithyroid drugs for less than 3 months. From RNA extracted from PBMCs, the TCR library was made. Patients came through an endocrinology department, and that department was in Xi'an, China. The table lists this clonotype with a few counts. This sample also belongs to another study, concerning T cells in Graves' hyperthyroidism and ophthalmopathy. That paper adds: It was uncontrolled infection, other autoimmune disease, pregnancy or lactation that excluded patients. With the HTBI primer set, the TCR CDR3 went through a first round of RT-PCR.

The clonotype was recovered from a woman in her thirties with Graves disease. Sequences were derived from peripheral blood mononuclear cells (PBMCs), sampled at new diagnosis, from a patient treated with antithyroid drugs.

The CDR3 loop reads CASRLKLAKNIQYF. CDR3 nucleotides: TGTGCCAGCAGGCTAAAACTAGCCAAAAACATTCAGTACTTC. The chain couples TRBV28 to TRBJ2-4; D unresolved. With 6 bases removed from V and 0 bases from J, the gap between germline ends came to 9 bases. Germline values: CDR1 MDHEN, CDR2 SYDVKM. The CDR3 spans 14 residues.